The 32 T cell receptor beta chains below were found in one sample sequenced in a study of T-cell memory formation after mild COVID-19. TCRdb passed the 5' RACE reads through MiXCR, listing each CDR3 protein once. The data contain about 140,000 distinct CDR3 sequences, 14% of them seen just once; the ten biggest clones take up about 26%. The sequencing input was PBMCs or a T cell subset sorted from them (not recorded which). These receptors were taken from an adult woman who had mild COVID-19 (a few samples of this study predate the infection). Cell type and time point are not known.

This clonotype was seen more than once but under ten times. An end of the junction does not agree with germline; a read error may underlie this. CDR3 in DNA: TGTTCCAGCAGTGTGACGACAATGAACACTGAAGCTTTCTTT. This codes for CSSSVTTMNTEAFF. The chain uses TRBV25-1 and TRBJ1-1; D remains ambiguous. This CDR3 comprises 14 residues. Germline CDR1 and CDR2: MGHDK and SYGVNS.

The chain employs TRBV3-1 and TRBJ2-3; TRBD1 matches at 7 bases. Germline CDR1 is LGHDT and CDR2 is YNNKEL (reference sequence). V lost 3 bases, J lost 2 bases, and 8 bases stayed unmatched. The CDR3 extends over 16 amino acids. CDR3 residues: CASSQGQSVPTDTQYF. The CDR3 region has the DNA TGTGCCAGCAGCCAGGGACAGTCAGTACCCACAGATACGCAGTATTTT.

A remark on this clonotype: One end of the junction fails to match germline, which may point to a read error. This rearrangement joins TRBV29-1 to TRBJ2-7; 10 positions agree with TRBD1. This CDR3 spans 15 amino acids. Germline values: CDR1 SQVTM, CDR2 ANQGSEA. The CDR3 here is CSVEEEGTGEYGQYF. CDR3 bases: TGCAGCGTTGAAGAAGAGGGGACAGGGGAATACGGGCAGTACTTC.

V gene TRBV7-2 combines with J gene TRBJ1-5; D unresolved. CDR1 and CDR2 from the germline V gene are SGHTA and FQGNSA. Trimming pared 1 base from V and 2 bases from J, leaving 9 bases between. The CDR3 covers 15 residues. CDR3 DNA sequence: TGTGCCAGCAGCTTAGGAGACATCGGCAATCAGCCCCAGCATTTT. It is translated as CASSLGDIGNQPQHF. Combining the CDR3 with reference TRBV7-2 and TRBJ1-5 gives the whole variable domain GAGVSQSPSNKVTEKGKDVELRCDPISGHTALYWYRQSLGQGLEFLIYFQGNSAPDKSGLPSDRFSAERTGGSVSTLTIQRTQQEDSAVYLCASSLGDIGNQPQHFGDGTRLSIL.

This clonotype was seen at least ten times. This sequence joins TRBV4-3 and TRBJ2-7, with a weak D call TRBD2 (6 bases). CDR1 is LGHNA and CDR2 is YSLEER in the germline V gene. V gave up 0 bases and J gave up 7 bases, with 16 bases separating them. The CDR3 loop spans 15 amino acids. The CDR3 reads CASSQDLGTSFEQYF. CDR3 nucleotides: TGCGCCAGCAGCCAAGATCTCGGGACTTCATTTGAGCAGTACTTC.

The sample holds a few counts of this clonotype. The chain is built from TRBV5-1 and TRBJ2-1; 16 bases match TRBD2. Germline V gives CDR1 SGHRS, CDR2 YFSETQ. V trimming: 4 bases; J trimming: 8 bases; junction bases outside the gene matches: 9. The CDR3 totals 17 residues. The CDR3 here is CASSTGTSGGALDEQFF. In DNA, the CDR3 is TGCGCCAGCAGCACTGGGACTAGCGGGGGGGCTCTTGATGAGCAGTTCTTC. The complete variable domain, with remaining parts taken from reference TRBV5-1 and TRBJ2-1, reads KAGVTQTPRYLIKTRGQQVTLSCSPISGHRSVSWYQQTPGQGLQFLFEYFSETQRNKGNFPGRFSGRQFSNSRSEMNVSTLELGDSALYLCASSTGTSGGALDEQFFGPGTRLTVL.

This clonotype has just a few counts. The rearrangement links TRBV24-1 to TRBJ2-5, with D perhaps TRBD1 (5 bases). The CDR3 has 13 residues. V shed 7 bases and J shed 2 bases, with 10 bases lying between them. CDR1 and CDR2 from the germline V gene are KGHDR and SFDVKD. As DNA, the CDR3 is TGTGCCACCAGAACGGCAGGGCAAGAGACCCAGTACTTC. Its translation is CATRTAGQETQYF.

The CDR3 protein is CSVEDPTYWGQETQYF. The CDR3 nucleotides are TGCAGCGTTGAAGATCCCACTTACTGGGGGCAAGAGACCCAGTACTTC. This chain connects TRBV29-1 to TRBJ2-5, with D possibly called TRBD1 or TRBD2 (5 bases each). Between the trimmed V and J ends, which lost 0 bases and 2 bases, there was a span of 16 bases. This CDR3 comprises 16 residues. Germline values: CDR1 SQVTM, CDR2 ANQGSEA.

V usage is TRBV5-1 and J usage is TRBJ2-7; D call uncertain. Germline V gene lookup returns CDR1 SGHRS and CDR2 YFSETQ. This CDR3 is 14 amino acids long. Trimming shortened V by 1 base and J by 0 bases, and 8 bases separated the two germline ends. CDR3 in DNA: TGCGCCAGCAGCTTGCAATGGGGCTCCTACGAGCAGTACTTC. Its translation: CASSLQWGSYEQYF.

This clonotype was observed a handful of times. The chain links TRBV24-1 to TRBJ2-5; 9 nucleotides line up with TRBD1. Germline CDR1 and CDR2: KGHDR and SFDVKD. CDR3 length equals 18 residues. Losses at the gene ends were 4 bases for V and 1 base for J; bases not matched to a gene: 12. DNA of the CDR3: TGTGCCACCAGTGACGATAAAGACAGGGGGACACTCCAAGAGACCCAGTACTTC. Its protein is CATSDDKDRGTLQETQYF.

CDR3 sequence reads: CATSREAPHEQYF. CDR3 coding DNA: TGTGCCACCAGCAGAGAAGCCCCCCACGAGCAGTACTTC. The gene calls are TRBV15 and TRBJ2-7; unclear D gene. CDR1 LNHNV and CDR2 YYDKDF come from the germline V gene (reference sequence). This CDR3 has 13 residues. Trimming left V 0 bases short and J 5 bases short, with 8 bases between.

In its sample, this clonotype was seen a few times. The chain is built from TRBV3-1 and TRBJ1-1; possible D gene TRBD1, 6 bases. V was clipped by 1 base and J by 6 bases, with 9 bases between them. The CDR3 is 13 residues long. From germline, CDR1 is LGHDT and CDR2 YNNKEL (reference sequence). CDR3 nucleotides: TGTGCCAGCAGCCAAGTCGGGGGCGCTGAAGCTTTCTTT. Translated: CASSQVGGAEAFF.

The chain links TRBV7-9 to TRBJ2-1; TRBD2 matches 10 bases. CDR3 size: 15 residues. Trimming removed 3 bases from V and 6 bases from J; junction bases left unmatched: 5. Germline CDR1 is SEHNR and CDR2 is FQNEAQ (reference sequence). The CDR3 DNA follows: TGTGCCAGCAGCTTCCGTTTAGCGGGAGGCAATGAGCAGTTCTTC. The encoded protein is CASSFRLAGGNEQFF.

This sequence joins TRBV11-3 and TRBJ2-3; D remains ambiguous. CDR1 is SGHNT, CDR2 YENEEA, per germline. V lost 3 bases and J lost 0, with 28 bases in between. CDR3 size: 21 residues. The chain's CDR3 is CASSFFSRGSFVTPSTDTQYF. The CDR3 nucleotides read TGTGCCAGCAGCTTTTTCTCCCGAGGTTCATTTGTGACCCCTAGCACAGATACGCAGTATTTT.

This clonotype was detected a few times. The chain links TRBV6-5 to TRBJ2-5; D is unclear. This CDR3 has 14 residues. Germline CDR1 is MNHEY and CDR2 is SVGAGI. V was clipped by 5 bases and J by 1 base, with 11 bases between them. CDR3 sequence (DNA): TGTGCCAGCAGTCCCACGAACTTCCAAGAGACCCAGTACTTC. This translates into CASSPTNFQETQYF.

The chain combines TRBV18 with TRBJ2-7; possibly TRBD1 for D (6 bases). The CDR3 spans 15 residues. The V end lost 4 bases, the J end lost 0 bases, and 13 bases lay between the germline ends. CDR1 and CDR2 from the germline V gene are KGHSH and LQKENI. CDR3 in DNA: TGTGCCAGCTCACTGGACAGCCTTGGCTCCTACGAGCAGTACTTC. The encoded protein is CASSLDSLGSYEQYF.

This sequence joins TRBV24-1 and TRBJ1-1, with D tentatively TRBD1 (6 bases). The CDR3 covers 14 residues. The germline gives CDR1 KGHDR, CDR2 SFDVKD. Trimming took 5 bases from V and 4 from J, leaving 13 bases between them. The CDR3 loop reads CATSGTGSGTEAFF. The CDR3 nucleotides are TGTGCCACCAGTGGAACAGGGTCGGGCACTGAAGCTTTCTTT.

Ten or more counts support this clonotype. In DNA form, the CDR3 reads TGCAGCGTTGAAGAGGGACTAGCTCCAAGGTACAATGAGCAGTTCTTC. This translates into CSVEEGLAPRYNEQFF. The chain couples TRBV29-1 to TRBJ2-1; 9 bases are a match to TRBD2. Germline CDR1 and CDR2: SQVTM and ANQGSEA. With 0 bases clipped from V and 4 bases from J, the junction kept 7 bases outside the gene matches. CDR3 size: 16 residues.

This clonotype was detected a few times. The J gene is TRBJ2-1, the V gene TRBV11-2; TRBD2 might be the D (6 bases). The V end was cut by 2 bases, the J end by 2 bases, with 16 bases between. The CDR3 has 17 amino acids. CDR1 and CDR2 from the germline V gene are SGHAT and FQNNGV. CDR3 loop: CASSLPIMGGTYNEQFF. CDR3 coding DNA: TGTGCCAGCAGCTTACCGATTATGGGGGGTACCTACAATGAGCAGTTCTTC. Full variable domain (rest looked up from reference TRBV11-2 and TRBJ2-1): EAGVAQSPRYKIIEKRQSVAFWCNPISGHATLYWYQQILGQGPKLLIQFQNNGVVDDSQLPKDRFSAERLKGVDSTLKIQPAKLEDSAVYLCASSLPIMGGTYNEQFFGPGTRLTVL.

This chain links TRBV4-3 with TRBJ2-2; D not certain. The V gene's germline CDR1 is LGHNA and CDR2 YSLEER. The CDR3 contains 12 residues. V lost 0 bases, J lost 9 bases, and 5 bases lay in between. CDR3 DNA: TGCGCCAGCAGCCAAGATTCCCGGGAGCTGTTTTTT. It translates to CASSQDSRELFF.

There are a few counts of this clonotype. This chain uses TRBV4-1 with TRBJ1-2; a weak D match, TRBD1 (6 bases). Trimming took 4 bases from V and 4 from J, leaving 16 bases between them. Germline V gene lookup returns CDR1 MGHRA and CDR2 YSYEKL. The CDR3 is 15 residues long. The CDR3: CASSPAGEGAYGYTF. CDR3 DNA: TGCGCCAGCAGCCCCGCAGGGGAGGGAGCCTATGGCTACACCTTC.

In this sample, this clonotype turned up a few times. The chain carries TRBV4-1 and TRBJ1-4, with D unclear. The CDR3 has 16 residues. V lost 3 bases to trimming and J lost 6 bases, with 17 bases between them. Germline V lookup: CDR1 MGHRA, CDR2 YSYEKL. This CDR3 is CASSQSTLPGDEKLFF. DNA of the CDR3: TGCGCCAGCAGCCAGTCGACGCTGCCCGGGGATGAAAAACTGTTTTTT.

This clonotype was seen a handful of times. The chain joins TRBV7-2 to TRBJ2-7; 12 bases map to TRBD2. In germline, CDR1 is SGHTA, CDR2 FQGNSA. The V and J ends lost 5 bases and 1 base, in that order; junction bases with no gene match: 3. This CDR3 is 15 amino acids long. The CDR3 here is CASSTTSGSSYEQYF. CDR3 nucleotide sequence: TGTGCCAGCAGCACGACTAGCGGGAGTTCCTACGAGCAGTACTTC. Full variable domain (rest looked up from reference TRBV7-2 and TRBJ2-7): GAGVSQSPSNKVTEKGKDVELRCDPISGHTALYWYRQSLGQGLEFLIYFQGNSAPDKSGLPSDRFSAERTGGSVSTLTIQRTQQEDSAVYLCASSTTSGSSYEQYFGPGTRLTVT.

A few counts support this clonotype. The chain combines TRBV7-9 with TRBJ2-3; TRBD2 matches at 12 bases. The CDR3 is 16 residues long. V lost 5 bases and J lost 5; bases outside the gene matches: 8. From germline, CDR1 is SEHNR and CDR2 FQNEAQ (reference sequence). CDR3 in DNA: TGTGCCAGCAGCCCGAGACTAGCGGGAGCTCGAGATACGCAGTATTTT. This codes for CASSPRLAGARDTQYF.

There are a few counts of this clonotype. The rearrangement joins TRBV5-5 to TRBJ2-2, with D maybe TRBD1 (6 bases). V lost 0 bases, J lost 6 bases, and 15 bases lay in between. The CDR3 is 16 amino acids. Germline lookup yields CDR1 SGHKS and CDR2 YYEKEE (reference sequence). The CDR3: CASSLDQGSLSGELFF. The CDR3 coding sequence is TGTGCCAGCAGCTTGGACCAGGGGTCCCTTTCCGGGGAGCTGTTTTTT.

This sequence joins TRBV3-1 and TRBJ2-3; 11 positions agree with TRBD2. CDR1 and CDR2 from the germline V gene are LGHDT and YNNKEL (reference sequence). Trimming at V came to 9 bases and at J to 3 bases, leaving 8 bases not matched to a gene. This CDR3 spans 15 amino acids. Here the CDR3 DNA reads TGTGCCAGTAAGCAGGGACTAGCGGTGACAGATACGCAGTATTTT. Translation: CASKQGLAVTDTQYF.

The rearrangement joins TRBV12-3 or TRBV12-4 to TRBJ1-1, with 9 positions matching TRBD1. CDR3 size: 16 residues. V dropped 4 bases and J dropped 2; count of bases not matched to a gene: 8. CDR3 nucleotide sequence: TGTGCCAGCAGTTCCGGGACAGGGTTTCGCAACACTGAAGCTTTCTTT. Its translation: CASSSGTGFRNTEAFF.

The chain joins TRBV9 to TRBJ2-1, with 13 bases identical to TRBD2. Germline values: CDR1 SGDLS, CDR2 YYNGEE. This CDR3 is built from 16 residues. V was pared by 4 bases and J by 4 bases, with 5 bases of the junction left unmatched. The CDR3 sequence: CASSHPLAGGYNEQFF. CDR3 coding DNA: TGTGCCAGCAGCCACCCACTAGCGGGGGGGTACAATGAGCAGTTCTTC.

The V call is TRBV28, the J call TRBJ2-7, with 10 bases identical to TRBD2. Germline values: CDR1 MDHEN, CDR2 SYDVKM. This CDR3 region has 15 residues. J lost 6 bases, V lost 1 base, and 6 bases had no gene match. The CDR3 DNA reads TGTGCCAGCAGTTTATATTCTAGCGGGAGAAGCGAGCAGTACTTC. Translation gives CASSLYSSGRSEQYF.

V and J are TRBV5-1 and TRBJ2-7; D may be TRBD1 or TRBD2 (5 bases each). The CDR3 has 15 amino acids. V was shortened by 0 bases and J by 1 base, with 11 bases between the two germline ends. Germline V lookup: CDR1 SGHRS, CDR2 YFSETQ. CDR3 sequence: CASSLAGAGSYEQYF. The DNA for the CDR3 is TGCGCCAGCAGCTTGGCCGGGGCCGGTTCCTACGAGCAGTACTTC.

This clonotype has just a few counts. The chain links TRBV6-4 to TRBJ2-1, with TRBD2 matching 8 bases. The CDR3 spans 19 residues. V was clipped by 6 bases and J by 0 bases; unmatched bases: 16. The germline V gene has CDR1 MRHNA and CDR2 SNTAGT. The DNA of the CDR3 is TGTGCCAGCAGCTCCAGCGGGAGCCAAGCCCCTAGCTCCTACAATGAGCAGTTCTTC. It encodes CASSSSGSQAPSSYNEQFF.

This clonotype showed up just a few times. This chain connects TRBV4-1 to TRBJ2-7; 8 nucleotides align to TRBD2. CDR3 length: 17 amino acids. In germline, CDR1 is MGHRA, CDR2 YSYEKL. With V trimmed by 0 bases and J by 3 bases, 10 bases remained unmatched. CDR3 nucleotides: TGCGCCAGCAGCCAAGAAGGCGGGGGGCGATCCTTCTACGAGCAGTACTTC. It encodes CASSQEGGGRSFYEQYF.